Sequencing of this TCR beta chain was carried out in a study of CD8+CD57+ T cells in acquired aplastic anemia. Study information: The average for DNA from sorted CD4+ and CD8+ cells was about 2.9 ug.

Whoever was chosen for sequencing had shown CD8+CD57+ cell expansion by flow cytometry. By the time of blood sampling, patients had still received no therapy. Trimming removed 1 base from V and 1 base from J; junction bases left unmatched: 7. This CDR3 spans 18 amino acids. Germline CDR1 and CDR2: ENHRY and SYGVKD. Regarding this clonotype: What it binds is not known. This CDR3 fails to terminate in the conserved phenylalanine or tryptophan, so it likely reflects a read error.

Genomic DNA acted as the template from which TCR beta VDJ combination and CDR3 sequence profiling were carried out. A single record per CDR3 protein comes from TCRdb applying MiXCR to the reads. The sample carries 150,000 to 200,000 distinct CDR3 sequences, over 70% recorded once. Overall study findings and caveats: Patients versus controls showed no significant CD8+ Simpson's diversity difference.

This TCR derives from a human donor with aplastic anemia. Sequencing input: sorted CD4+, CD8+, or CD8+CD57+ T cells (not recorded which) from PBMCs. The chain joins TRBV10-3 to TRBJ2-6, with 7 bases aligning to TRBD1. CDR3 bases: TGTGCCATCAGTGAGTGGTCGGCAGGGGGTTCTGGGGCCAACGTCCTGACTCTC. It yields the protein CAISEWSAGGSGANVLTL.